The source of this T cell receptor (beta chain) is a study of cytomegalovirus exposure and HLA in healthy donors. A multiplex PCR was run with 60 Vbeta primers and 13 Jbeta primers. Clones were sequenced by immunoSEQ multiplex PCR, and TCRdb holds only the in-frame ones, with some missing. The repertoire holds over 200,000 clones, with roughly 79% as singletons. Sample: PBMCs. The receptor comes from a male donor in good health and CMV-seronegative.

Here the CDR3 DNA reads TGTGCCAGTAGTATTTCGCGGGGACAGGGGTATGGAAACACCATATATTTT. This encodes CASSISRGQGYGNTIYF. The chain has TRBV19 and TRBJ1-3, with 10 bases aligning to TRBD1. V trimming: 3 bases; J trimming: 3 bases; junction bases outside the gene matches: 8. The CDR3 loop spans 17 amino acids. The V gene's germline CDR1 is LNHDA and CDR2 SQIVND (reference sequence).